Listed below are T cell receptor beta chains from one sample, sequenced in a study of blood T cell repertoires in COVID-19. Generated by immunoSEQ multiplex PCR, the TCRdb table keeps only in-frame clones and is missing some. The sample shows approximately 170,000 clones, 86% of them seen only once. The specimen was peripheral blood. The receptors here all came from a woman in her 70s with acute or convalescent COVID-19. Each CDR3 is given with its conserved first and last residue. The D gene is left open where the match is weak. Rows give clone size only sometimes, using once, few, many, or a class for an expanded clone.

J gene: TRBJ2-7
V gene: TRBV7-2
CDR3 length: 15
D gene: -
clone size: -
CDR3 DNA: TGTGCCAGCAGCCCCCTACTAGGTATCGGCTACGAGCAGTACTTC
CDR3 protein: CASSPLLGIGYEQYF

J gene: TRBJ2-2
V gene: TRBV19
CDR3 length: 17
D gene: TRBD2
clone size: once
CDR3 DNA: TGTGCCACTACGGGTGGTAGCGGGAGCCCGAACACCGGGGAGCTGTTTTTT
CDR3 protein: CATTGGSGSPNTGELFF

J gene: TRBJ1-1
V gene: TRBV19
CDR3 length: 13
D gene: TRBD1
clone size: -
CDR3 DNA: TGTGCCAGTAGTTTGACAGGGCCCCAGACCGCTTTCTTT
CDR3 protein: CASSLTGPQTAFF

J gene: TRBJ1-2
V gene: TRBV7-2
CDR3 length: 15
D gene: TRBD1
clone size: -
CDR3 DNA: TGTGCCAGCAGCGGGGGACAGGGGGATAACTATGGCTACACCTTC
CDR3 protein: CASSGGQGDNYGYTF

J gene: TRBJ2-1
V gene: TRBV2
CDR3 length: 12
D gene: -
clone size: -
CDR3 DNA: TGTGCCAGCAGCCCAGGGGCTCGGGAGCAGTTCTTC
CDR3 protein: CASSPGAREQFF

J gene: TRBJ2-5
V gene: TRBV7-9
CDR3 length: 15
D gene: -
clone size: few
CDR3 DNA: TGTGCCAGCAGCCCCGATTCGGGGATCCAAGAGACCCAGTACTTC
CDR3 protein: CASSPDSGIQETQYF

J gene: TRBJ1-5
V gene: TRBV3-1/TRBV3-2
CDR3 length: 15
D gene: -
clone size: -
CDR3 DNA: TGTGCCAGCAGCCAATTTACAGGGCCCAATCAGCCCCAGCATTTT
CDR3 protein: CASSQFTGPNQPQHF

J gene: TRBJ2-5
V gene: TRBV7-2
CDR3 length: 17
D gene: TRBD2
clone size: -
CDR3 DNA: TGTGCCAGCAGCGTGGGACTAGCGGGAGGGACCCAAGAGACCCAGTACTTC
CDR3 protein: CASSVGLAGGTQETQYF

J gene: TRBJ1-5
V gene: TRBV5-8
CDR3 length: 15
D gene: -
clone size: -
CDR3 DNA: TGTGCCAGCAGCTTGCAACAGGCTAGCAATCAGCCCCAGCATTTT
CDR3 protein: CASSLQQASNQPQHF

J gene: TRBJ1-6
V gene: TRBV9
CDR3 length: 17
D gene: -
clone size: once
CDR3 DNA: TGTGCCAGCAGCGTAGGGGAGGGTAAGGGGTATAATTCACCCCTCCACTTT
CDR3 protein: CASSVGEGKGYNSPLHF

J gene: TRBJ2-7
V gene: TRBV5-6
CDR3 length: 15
D gene: TRBD2
clone size: -
CDR3 DNA: TGTGCCAGCAGCTCCAGTACTAGCGGGAGTAACGAGCAGTACTTC
CDR3 protein: CASSSSTSGSNEQYF

J gene: TRBJ1-2
V gene: TRBV4-3
CDR3 length: 14
D gene: -
clone size: once
CDR3 DNA: TGCGCCAGCAGCCAAGACGGTAACGGACTAGCCTACACCTTC
CDR3 protein: CASSQDGNGLAYTF

J gene: TRBJ1-5
V gene: TRBV10-3
CDR3 length: 13
D gene: TRBD1
clone size: once
CDR3 DNA: TGTGCCATCAGGGGACAGGGGAATCAGCCCCAGCATTTT
CDR3 protein: CAIRGQGNQPQHF

J gene: TRBJ1-6
V gene: TRBV6-5
CDR3 length: 12
D gene: -
clone size: -
CDR3 DNA: TGTGCCAGCTCGGGGGTAAATTCACCCCTCCACTTT
CDR3 protein: CASSGVNSPLHF

J gene: TRBJ1-5
V gene: TRBV5-6
CDR3 length: 16
D gene: TRBD1
clone size: -
CDR3 DNA: TGTGCCAGCAGCTTGAGGACAGGGAGGGCGAATCAGCCCCAGCATTTT
CDR3 protein: CASSLRTGRANQPQHF

J gene: TRBJ2-5
V gene: TRBV5-1
CDR3 length: 16
D gene: TRBD2
clone size: -
CDR3 DNA: TGCGCCAGCAGCGCCCGGACTAGAGGGGAACAAGAGACCCAGTACTTC
CDR3 protein: CASSARTRGEQETQYF

J gene: TRBJ2-3
V gene: TRBV15
CDR3 length: 14
D gene: TRBD1
clone size: -
CDR3 DNA: TGTGCCACCGGGGACAGGTATAGCACAGATACGCAGTATTTT
CDR3 protein: CATGDRYSTDTQYF

J gene: TRBJ1-1
V gene: TRBV11-2
CDR3 length: 16
D gene: TRBD1
clone size: -
CDR3 DNA: TGTGCCAGCAGCTTGCTATCGGGACAGGGAGGCACTGAAGCTTTCTTT
CDR3 protein: CASSLLSGQGGTEAFF

J gene: TRBJ1-5
V gene: TRBV28
CDR3 length: 13
D gene: -
clone size: -
CDR3 DNA: TGTGCCAGCAGTTTCAGGTACAATCAGCCCCAGCATTTT
CDR3 protein: CASSFRYNQPQHF

J gene: TRBJ1-1
V gene: TRBV2
CDR3 length: 13
D gene: -
clone size: -
CDR3 DNA: TGTGCCAGCAGTACAGACGGGAACACTGAAGCTTTCTTT
CDR3 protein: CASSTDGNTEAFF

J gene: TRBJ2-3
V gene: TRBV18
CDR3 length: 15
D gene: TRBD2
clone size: -
CDR3 DNA: TGTGCCAGCTCCCAGACCCTAGCGGGGGCGGATACGCAGTATTTT
CDR3 protein: CASSQTLAGADTQYF

J gene: TRBJ2-5
V gene: TRBV19
CDR3 length: 13
D gene: -
clone size: -
CDR3 DNA: TGTGCCAGTAGTAAACAGGGATGGCAGACCCAGTACTTC
CDR3 protein: CASSKQGWQTQYF

J gene: TRBJ2-1
V gene: TRBV24-1
CDR3 length: 17
D gene: TRBD2
clone size: -
CDR3 DNA: TGTGCCACCAGTGATGGTTTGGGCGGGAGGAGCCACAATGAGCAGTTCTTC
CDR3 protein: CATSDGLGGRSHNEQFF

J gene: TRBJ2-7
V gene: TRBV19
CDR3 length: 19
D gene: TRBD2
clone size: -
CDR3 DNA: TGTGCCAGTAGTAGCCAAGGAGGGGGACTAGCGGGAGGTCCCTACGAGCAGTACTTC
CDR3 protein: CASSSQGGGLAGGPYEQYF

J gene: TRBJ1-4
V gene: TRBV6-1
CDR3 length: 20
D gene: -
clone size: -
CDR3 DNA: TGTGCCAGCAGTGAATTCAAAGGTTCCGTTTTGGTGGGCACTAATGAAAAACTGTTTTTT
CDR3 protein: CASSEFKGSVLVGTNEKLFF

J gene: TRBJ2-3
V gene: TRBV2
CDR3 length: 15
D gene: -
clone size: once
CDR3 DNA: TGTGCCAGCAGTGTTAGCCGCACTAGCACAGATACGCAGTATTTT
CDR3 protein: CASSVSRTSTDTQYF

J gene: TRBJ2-3
V gene: TRBV28
CDR3 length: 16
D gene: TRBD1
clone size: -
CDR3 DNA: TGTGCCAGCAGTTCGGGACAGGGACCGAGGACAGATACGCAGTATTTT
CDR3 protein: CASSSGQGPRTDTQYF

J gene: TRBJ1-4
V gene: TRBV18
CDR3 length: 14
D gene: TRBD1
clone size: -
CDR3 DNA: TGTGCCAGCTCGCCGGGACAGGGCGATGAAAAACTGTTTTTT
CDR3 protein: CASSPGQGDEKLFF

J gene: TRBJ1-3
V gene: TRBV4-1
CDR3 length: 15
D gene: TRBD1
clone size: -
CDR3 DNA: TGCGCCAGCAGCCTTAGGGACAGCTCTGGAAACACCATATATTTT
CDR3 protein: CASSLRDSSGNTIYF

J gene: TRBJ1-2
V gene: TRBV6-2/TRBV6-3
CDR3 length: 15
D gene: -
clone size: -
CDR3 DNA: TGTGCCAGCAGTTCGGGAACAGGGTCCAACTATGGCTACACCTTC
CDR3 protein: CASSSGTGSNYGYTF

J gene: TRBJ2-7
V gene: TRBV2
CDR3 length: 13
D gene: -
clone size: -
CDR3 DNA: TGTGCCAGCAGCAGCCGGACAGATTACGAGCAGTACTTC
CDR3 protein: CASSSRTDYEQYF

J gene: TRBJ2-7
V gene: TRBV18
CDR3 length: 16
D gene: TRBD2
clone size: -
CDR3 DNA: TGTGCCAGCTCACCACAGCCTAGCGGGGGCCTCTACGAGCAGTACTTC
CDR3 protein: CASSPQPSGGLYEQYF

J gene: TRBJ1-6
V gene: TRBV6-1
CDR3 length: 15
D gene: -
clone size: -
CDR3 DNA: TGTGCCAGCACCGAAAGGGGGGGCCTTGATTCACCCCTCCACTTT
CDR3 protein: CASTERGGLDSPLHF

J gene: TRBJ1-6
V gene: TRBV18
CDR3 length: 15
D gene: -
clone size: -
CDR3 DNA: TGTGCCAGCTCACCAGACAGGTTTGATAATTCACCCCTCCACTTT
CDR3 protein: CASSPDRFDNSPLHF

J gene: TRBJ1-2
V gene: TRBV30
CDR3 length: 14
D gene: -
clone size: -
CDR3 DNA: TGTGCCTGGAGACCCGACACGGGAGGGGGGGGCTACACCTTC
CDR3 protein: CAWRPDTGGGGYTF

J gene: TRBJ1-3
V gene: TRBV6-5
CDR3 length: 15
D gene: TRBD1
clone size: -
CDR3 DNA: TGTGCCAGCAGCCGACAGGGATCAGGCGGAAACACCATATATTTT
CDR3 protein: CASSRQGSGGNTIYF

J gene: TRBJ1-1
V gene: TRBV7-9
CDR3 length: 17
D gene: -
clone size: few
CDR3 DNA: TGTGCCAGCAGCCCGATAGGGGGACGGGTATCGGGCGCTGAAGCTTTCTTT
CDR3 protein: CASSPIGGRVSGAEAFF

J gene: TRBJ1-1
V gene: TRBV27
CDR3 length: 17
D gene: TRBD1
clone size: -
CDR3 DNA: TGTGCCAGCAGTTTAAGGGTCGGCCCCAGGGGGCCCACTGAAGCTTTCTTT
CDR3 protein: CASSLRVGPRGPTEAFF

J gene: TRBJ2-7
V gene: TRBV25-1
CDR3 length: 14
D gene: TRBD1
clone size: -
CDR3 DNA: TGTGCCAGCAGTCCCCGGGACAGGACCTACGAGCAGTACTTC
CDR3 protein: CASSPRDRTYEQYF

J gene: TRBJ2-5
V gene: TRBV5-1
CDR3 length: 16
D gene: TRBD2
clone size: -
CDR3 DNA: TGCGCCAGCAGCGGGGGGACTAGCGGGGGCGAAGAGACCCAGTACTTC
CDR3 protein: CASSGGTSGGEETQYF

J gene: TRBJ1-5
V gene: TRBV7-2
CDR3 length: 17
D gene: TRBD1
clone size: -
CDR3 DNA: TGTGCCAGCAGCTTGGACAGGGTCCAAGGCCAGGGTCAGCCCCAGCATTTT
CDR3 protein: CASSLDRVQGQGQPQHF

J gene: TRBJ1-4
V gene: TRBV4-1
CDR3 length: 14
D gene: -
clone size: -
CDR3 DNA: TGCGCCAGCAGCCAAGATCACTATAATGAAAAACTGTTTTTT
CDR3 protein: CASSQDHYNEKLFF

J gene: TRBJ1-3
V gene: TRBV5-6
CDR3 length: 15
D gene: -
clone size: -
CDR3 DNA: TGTGCCAGCAGCTTGGCGCGGGTTTCTGGAAACACCATATATTTT
CDR3 protein: CASSLARVSGNTIYF

J gene: TRBJ1-3
V gene: TRBV5-4
CDR3 length: 14
D gene: -
clone size: -
CDR3 DNA: TGTGCCAGCAGCTCCCACGAGGGAAGAAACACCATATATTTT
CDR3 protein: CASSSHEGRNTIYF

J gene: TRBJ2-7
V gene: TRBV4-3
CDR3 length: 13
D gene: -
clone size: -
CDR3 DNA: TGCGCCAGCAGCCAAGCTCTCACGGAGATGCTGTACTTC
CDR3 protein: CASSQALTEMLYF

J gene: TRBJ2-7
V gene: TRBV7-2
CDR3 length: 15
D gene: TRBD2
clone size: once
CDR3 DNA: TGTGCCAGCAGCGATCTAGCGGGAGGGCTATACGAGCAGTACTTC
CDR3 protein: CASSDLAGGLYEQYF

J gene: TRBJ2-1
V gene: TRBV10-3
CDR3 length: 17
D gene: TRBD2
clone size: -
CDR3 DNA: TGTGCCATCAGTGAGTCAGCGGGAGGGGGCTGGGTCGATGAGCAGTTCTTC
CDR3 protein: CAISESAGGGWVDEQFF

J gene: TRBJ1-5
V gene: TRBV6-2/TRBV6-3
CDR3 length: 13
D gene: -
clone size: -
CDR3 DNA: TGTGCCAGCAGTCGAATACAGGGTCAGCCCCAGCATTTT
CDR3 protein: CASSRIQGQPQHF

J gene: TRBJ2-5
V gene: TRBV9
CDR3 length: 15
D gene: -
clone size: -
CDR3 DNA: TGTGCCAGCAGCGTAGAGCCAGGAACACAAGAGACCCAGTACTTC
CDR3 protein: CASSVEPGTQETQYF

J gene: TRBJ2-7
V gene: TRBV5-1
CDR3 length: 14
D gene: TRBD1
clone size: -
CDR3 DNA: TGCGCCAGCGCTACCGGGACAGGATCCTACGAGCAGTACTTC
CDR3 protein: CASATGTGSYEQYF

J gene: TRBJ1-2
V gene: TRBV6-5
CDR3 length: 14
D gene: TRBD1
clone size: -
CDR3 DNA: TGTGCCAGCAGGGGGACAGGGCCTACGTATGGCTACACCTTC
CDR3 protein: CASRGTGPTYGYTF

J gene: TRBJ2-5
V gene: TRBV6-5
CDR3 length: 15
D gene: -
clone size: -
CDR3 DNA: TGTGCCAGCAGTTACGGGGGGACAGCCCAAGAGACCCAGTACTTC
CDR3 protein: CASSYGGTAQETQYF